Shown below are 16 T cell receptor beta chains from a single sample sequenced in a study of cytomegalovirus exposure and HLA in healthy donors (dated by TCRdb to between 2016 and 2019). Libraries were constructed by the immunoSEQ multiplex PCR assay. A mixture of 60 forward primers for TCR Vbeta segments and 13 reverse primers for TCR Jbeta segments was used in the multiplex PCR. TCRdb mirrors the immuneACCESS table, restricted to in-frame sequences. Some clones are absent from its copies; in checked studies, under half trace to an unresolved V gene, and the reason for the others is unknown. The table for this sample lists around 90,000 clones; approximately 83% of them were counted only once. The ten most abundant clones make up approximately 3.8% of the sample. Sequenced: PBMCs. These TCRs come from a man in his forties or fifties in good health and CMV-seronegative.

The J gene is TRBJ2-2, the V gene TRBV28; TRBD1 matches 8 bases. This CDR3 region has 15 residues. Germline assignment: CDR1 MDHEN and CDR2 SYDVKM. The J segment lost 6 bases and the V segment lost 10 bases, leaving 13 bases of the junction unmatched. CDR3 amino acids: CATRLQGAGSGELFF. The DNA for the CDR3 is TGTGCCACCAGACTTCAGGGGGCCGGGTCCGGGGAGCTGTTTTTT. Complete variable domain (other parts from reference TRBV28 and TRBJ2-2): DVKVTQSSRYLVKRTGEKVFLECVQDMDHENMFWYRQDPGLGLRLIYFSYDVKMKEKGDIPEGYSVSREKKERFSLILESASTNQTSMYLCATRLQGAGSGELFFGEGSRLTVL.

The chain uses TRBV19 and TRBJ1-1; D may be TRBD1 (5 bases). With 1 base removed from V and 11 bases from J, the gap between germline ends came to 14 bases. Germline CDR1 reads LNHDA; CDR2 reads SQIVND (reference sequence). The CDR3 totals 13 residues. The CDR3 region is CASSIGDLSRAFF. The CDR3 bases are TGTGCCAGTAGTATAGGGGACTTGTCTAGGGCTTTCTTT.

V and J are TRBV19 and TRBJ2-7, with 15 bases matching TRBD2. Germline values: CDR1 LNHDA, CDR2 SQIVND (reference sequence). The length of the CDR3 is 15 residues. J was trimmed by 7 bases and V by 3 bases; bases with no gene match: 4. CDR3 bases: TGTGCCAGTAGTATCCTGGGACTAGCGGGAGGTGAGCAGTACTTC. It specifies CASSILGLAGGEQYF.

This clone came up a few times. This chain links TRBV6-5 with TRBJ1-1, with D hard to call. Germline lookup yields CDR1 MNHEY and CDR2 SVGAGI. Trimming took 2 bases from V and 1 from J, leaving 5 bases between them. The CDR3 sequence is 13 residues long. This chain's CDR3 is CASSYQSNTEAFF. The CDR3 DNA follows: TGTGCCAGCAGTTACCAATCGAACACTGAAGCTTTCTTT.

The rearrangement joins TRBV7-2 to TRBJ2-5, with D possibly matching TRBD2 (5 bases). The CDR3 totals 13 residues. The germline CDR1 and CDR2 sequences are SGHTA and FQGNSA. V was clipped by 5 bases and J by 5 bases, with 12 bases between them. The chain's CDR3 is CASSPKRVETQYF. The CDR3 nucleotides read TGTGCCAGCAGCCCTAAGAGGGTGGAGACCCAGTACTTC.

This clone appeared a few times. The chain is built from TRBV5-4 and TRBJ2-3; no firm D call. CDR1 is SGHNT and CDR2 is YYREEE in the germline V gene (reference sequence). The CDR3 length is 15 residues. V was pared by 4 bases and J by 4 bases, with 16 bases between. Here the CDR3 DNA reads TGTGCCAGCAGCCCTGATAAGGTCCAGGCAGATACGCAGTATTTT. Its translation: CASSPDKVQADTQYF.

The chain recombines TRBV10-1 with TRBJ2-1; 12 nucleotides match TRBD2. Germline CDR1 reads WNHNN; CDR2 reads SYGVQD (reference sequence). CDR3 length equals 16 residues. The V segment lost 1 base and the J segment 3 bases; nucleotides outside the gene matches: 1. The CDR3 loop reads CASSEWTSGVYNEQFF. CDR3 sequence (DNA): TGCGCCAGCAGTGAGTGGACTAGCGGGGTCTACAATGAGCAGTTCTTC.

The rearrangement links TRBV6-6 to TRBJ1-1; 8 bases are shared with TRBD1. The CDR3 sequence is 16 residues long. Losses at the gene ends were 5 bases for V and 4 bases for J; bases not matched to a gene: 12. Germline-derived CDR1 and CDR2 are MNHNY and SVGAGI (reference sequence). The CDR3 protein is CASSVDSTGEPTEAFF. DNA for the CDR3: TGTGCCAGCAGTGTAGACTCGACAGGGGAGCCCACTGAAGCTTTCTTT.

The chain recombines TRBV15 with TRBJ1-4; D not certain. Trimming pared 3 bases from V and 4 bases from J, leaving 9 bases between. This CDR3 comprises 14 residues. Germline CDR1 is LNHNV and CDR2 is YYDKDF (reference sequence). The CDR3 nucleotides are TGTGCCACCAGCAGGGGTGGGCGTAATGAAAAACTGTTTTTT. Residues: CATSRGGRNEKLFF.

This clone was detected once. The rearrangement uses TRBV9 and TRBJ1-4; D ambiguous. CDR3 size: 14 residues. V was cut by 2 bases and J by 0 bases, with 5 bases left in between. CDR1 and CDR2 from the germline V gene are SGDLS and YYNGEE. The CDR3 nucleotides are TGTGCCAGCAGCGTCGGGGCAACTAATGAAAAACTGTTTTTT. Its protein is CASSVGATNEKLFF.

This clone was recorded once. This chain connects TRBV18 to TRBJ2-7; TRBD2 aligns across 9 bases. The CDR3 extends over 16 amino acids. Germline assignment: CDR1 KGHSH and CDR2 LQKENI. Trimming removed 1 base from V and 5 bases from J; junction bases left unmatched: 9. Here the CDR3 DNA reads TGTGCCAGCTCACCACTGGCGGGAGGGCCGGTCGACGAGCAGTACTTC. This sequence encodes CASSPLAGGPVDEQYF.

The rearrangement uses TRBV15 and TRBJ2-1; D is perhaps TRBD2 (6 bases). Per germline, CDR1 LNHNV and CDR2 YYDKDF (reference sequence). Trimming pared 0 bases from V and 13 bases from J, leaving 19 bases between. This CDR3 contains 15 residues. CDR3 protein: CATSRDRFRELAQFF. The CDR3 DNA reads as TGTGCCACCAGCAGAGACCGGTTCCGAGAACTAGCTCAGTTCTTC.

The table lists this clone with a few counts. The rearrangement links TRBV6-6 to TRBJ1-4; D uncertain. Trimming pared 4 bases from V and 3 bases from J, leaving 6 bases between. CDR3 length: 13 residues. CDR1 and CDR2 (germline): MNHNY, SVGAGI (reference sequence). CDR3 DNA: TGTGCCAGCAGTTTTGGAGCTAATGAAAAACTGTTTTTT. Translated, it gives CASSFGANEKLFF.

This clone has just one count. This chain joins TRBV5-4 and TRBJ2-1; perhaps TRBD1 as D (5 bases). The germline CDR1 and CDR2 sequences are SGHNT and YYREEE (reference sequence). The CDR3 sequence is 18 residues long. The ends were cut back, 3 bases at V and 5 bases at J, with 24 bases in the middle. In DNA form, the CDR3 reads TGTGCCAGCAGCTCACGTCGGACGCAGGGTGAGAAGAACAATGAGCAGTTCTTC. Encoded protein: CASSSRRTQGEKNNEQFF.

Here the CDR3 DNA reads TGTGCCAGCAGTGGCCTAGGGGCCTGGAGTGACGAGCAGTACTTC. Its translation: CASSGLGAWSDEQYF. The V and J genes are TRBV28 and TRBJ2-7; possible D gene TRBD1, 5 bases. This CDR3 comprises 15 residues. V lost 5 bases and J lost 5, with 19 bases in between. Germline assignment: CDR1 MDHEN and CDR2 SYDVKM.

This clone was recorded a few times. The chain's CDR3 is CASTPGLATNEKLFF. CDR3 in DNA: TGTGCCAGTACGCCAGGGCTTGCAACTAATGAAAAACTGTTTTTT. This chain connects TRBV19 to TRBJ1-4; a weak D match, TRBD1 (5 bases). Germline CDR1 is LNHDA and CDR2 is SQIVND (reference sequence). The V gene lost 7 bases and the J gene lost 0 bases, with 12 bases spanning the gap. The CDR3 has 15 amino acids.